The following is a TCR beta chain sequence with its context. Antigen specificity is unknown. This sample is drawn from a study of type 1 regulatory T cells. Looking at the study overall: T-allo10 is a Tr1-enriched, alloantigen-specific CD4 T cell product made in vitro.

General observations from the study: Type 1 regulatory T cells had a more restricted TCR repertoire than non-type 1 regulatory T cells.

Germline CDR1 KGHSH, CDR2 LQKENI. The CDR3 sequence is 14 residues long. Trimming took 4 bases from V and 7 from J, leaving 11 bases between them. A single record per CDR3 protein comes from TCRdb applying MiXCR to the reads. This table holds 5,000 to 6,500 distinct CDR3 sequences, roughly 24% found once. This chain links TRBV18 with TRBJ1-6, with no clear D. What was sequenced was cultured type 1 regulatory T (Tr1) cells, either the whole culture or a sorted fraction (not recorded which). The source of this sequence is a human donor in good health. CDR3 sequence (DNA): TGTGCCAGCTCACTATGGCAGCTCAATTCACCCCTCCACTTT. Residues: CASSLWQLNSPLHF.